This T cell receptor beta chain appears in the sequencing data of a study of T cell responses to AZD1222 COVID-19 vaccine. Study-level background: Second doses at about 4 or about 12 weeks were pooled. Findings and limits, study-wide: Donors were chiefly white British, with a greater number of females, and clonal diversity was perhaps underestimated.

This CDR3 is 13 amino acids long. Germline-derived CDR1 and CDR2 are MNHNS and SASEGT. J lost 10 bases, V lost 2 bases, and 6 bases had no gene match. With regard to this clone: Antigen unknown.

The method was immunoSEQ multiplex PCR; TCRdb's version includes in-frame clones alone and lacks a portion of them. This table holds 140,000 to 150,000 clones, approximately 94% found once. The chain employs TRBV6-1 and TRBJ1-2; TRBD1 matches at 8 bases. The sequenced sample was peripheral blood, obtained on day 0 of AZD1222 vaccination. The clonotype originates from an adult in good health. The CDR3, as DNA: TGTGCCAGCAGTGAACAAACAGGGGGAATCTACACCTTC. Translated: CASSEQTGGIYTF.